The TCR beta chain under discussion was sequenced for a study of OX40 agonist ivuxolimab in advanced cancers. For the study at large: Six ivuxolimab dose levels, 0.01 to 10 mg/kg, were given intravenously every 2 weeks. Broader study findings: In the 0.1 to 3.0 mg/kg range, CD4+ and CD8+ blood T cells had expanded clonally by week 6. The study did not work out the antigen specificity of the expanded peripheral T cells.

With regard to this clone: Its antigen is still unknown.

The repertoire was sequenced with immunoSEQ multiplex PCR; TCRdb's copy has only in-frame clones and lacks some. The sample holds more than 35,000 clones, approximately 80% seen once. In germline, CDR1 is SGHTA, CDR2 FQGNSA. The CDR3 runs to 14 residues. The rearrangement joins TRBV7-2 to TRBJ2-5; 8 bases map to TRBD1. The J call is doubtful: the DNA matches TRBJ2-7 better. The TCR originated in an adult with an advanced solid tumor such as melanoma, head and neck, liver or kidney cancer. Sequenced here: CD4+ or CD8+ T cells sorted from blood, sampled in a trial of the OX40 agonist ivuxolimab. CDR3 sequence (DNA): TGTGCCAGCAGGCCCGGGACAGGACCCTACGAGCAGTACTTC. Its translation: CASRPGTGPYEQYF.